A single sample is the source of the 2 T cell receptor beta chains below, sequenced in a study of response to subunit inactivated influenza vaccine (dated by TCRdb to the late 2010s). Receptor amplification or capture employed RT-PCR. The listed sequencing device is Illumina HiSeq 2500. TCRdb trimmed the raw reads at Q25, called clones with MiXCR and kept productive beta chains. CDR3 protein duplicates are merged, each entry listing the most common genes and DNA. This sample comprises 700,000 to 800,000 distinct CDR3 sequences, around a sixth of them detected only once. The ten largest clones represent 11% of the sample. This specimen was PBMCs from blood, taken more than 4 days after vaccination. The receptors stem from a man aged 45 to 65 who received an inactivated influenza vaccine. Donor details come from another sample of the same person, matched by shared clones.

This clonotype turned up a few times. The rearrangement uses TRBV6-2 or TRBV6-3 and TRBJ2-3; 12 bases are shared with TRBD2. Germline lookup yields CDR1 MNHEY and CDR2 SVGEGT. Losses at the gene ends were 2 bases for V and 5 bases for J; bases not matched to a gene: 8. CDR3 length equals 17 residues. CDR3 sequence: CASSYHLAGGPLDTQYF. CDR3 coding DNA: TGTGCCAGCAGTTACCATCTAGCGGGAGGGCCGTTAGATACGCAGTATTTT.

This clonotype has a handful of counts. The chain recombines TRBV12-3 or TRBV12-4 with TRBJ1-1; the D gene is possibly TRBD1 (6 bases). The CDR3 is 14 residues long. The V and J ends lost 4 bases and 4 bases respectively, with 13 bases between them. DNA of the CDR3: TGTGCCAGCAGTTCAGGGGTGACGGGCACTGAAGCTTTCTTT. Its protein is CASSSGVTGTEAFF.